The 25 T cell receptor beta chains reported below all come from one sample, sequenced in a study of cytomegalovirus exposure and HLA in healthy donors. The PCR used 60 Vbeta and 13 Jbeta primers. Using immunoSEQ multiplex PCR, the repertoire was profiled, and TCRdb retains in-frame clones only, with some absent. Altogether under 150,000 clones are present, about 85% being singletons, with the ten largest covering roughly 2.7%. Sequenced material: PBMCs. These receptors were obtained from a boy aged 2 to 10 in good health and CMV-seronegative.

The chain is built from TRBV7-3 and TRBJ2-1; 12 positions match TRBD2. V was pared by 1 base and J by 4 bases, with 14 bases of the junction left unmatched. The germline gives CDR1 SGHTA, CDR2 FQGTGA. This CDR3 has 20 amino acids. The CDR3 loop is CASSLIPDILLAGGYNEQFF. CDR3 DNA: TGTGCCAGCAGCTTAATTCCCGATATTCTTCTAGCGGGAGGGTACAATGAGCAGTTCTTC. Full variable domain (rest looked up from reference TRBV7-3 and TRBJ2-1): GAGVSQTPSNKVTEKGKYVELRCDPISGHTALYWYRQSLGQGPEFLIYFQGTGAADDSGLPNDRFFAVRPEGSVSTLKIQRTERGDSAVYLCASSLIPDILLAGGYNEQFFGPGTRLTVL.

In this sample, this clone turned up once. This sequence joins TRBV7-9 and TRBJ2-7, with a possible D match to TRBD1 (5 bases). V was trimmed by 5 bases and J by 2 bases, leaving 13 bases between them. The CDR3 has 14 amino acids. Germline assignment: CDR1 SEHNR and CDR2 FQNEAQ (reference sequence). The CDR3 spells CASSPRQLPYEQYF. CDR3 nucleotide sequence: TGTGCCAGCAGCCCCCGACAGCTACCCTACGAGCAGTACTTC. Full variable domain (outside the CDR3, taken from reference TRBV7-9 and TRBJ2-7): DTGVSQNPRHKITKRGQNVTFRCDPISEHNRLYWYRQTLGQGPEFLTYFQNEAQLEKSRLLSDRFSAERPKGSFSTLEIQRTEQGDSAMYLCASSPRQLPYEQYFGPGTRLTVT.

The rearrangement joins TRBV6-6 to TRBJ1-1; 8 bases line up with TRBD1. CDR1 is MNHNY and CDR2 is SVGAGI in the germline V gene (reference sequence). This CDR3 contains 14 residues. V lost 4 bases and J lost 6; bases outside the gene matches: 7. This CDR3 is CASSFLGDRPEAFF. Written as DNA, the CDR3 is TGTGCCAGCAGTTTCCTAGGGGACAGGCCTGAAGCTTTCTTT.

This chain uses TRBV18 with TRBJ1-2, with D possibly being TRBD1 (5 bases). Germline V gene data show CDR1 as KGHSH and CDR2 as LQKENI. Between the trimmed V and J ends, which lost 2 bases and 1 base, there was a span of 20 bases. CDR3 size: 18 residues. CDR3 DNA sequence: TGTGCCAGCTCACCAATAGACAGCCCCTTCTATATTAACTATGGCTACACCTTC. Translating it yields CASSPIDSPFYINYGYTF.

This clone was recorded once. The genes are TRBV4-1 and TRBJ2-3, with TRBD2 identical over 9 bases. V trimming: 1 base; J trimming: 4 bases; junction bases outside the gene matches: 9. Germline loops: CDR1 MGHRA, CDR2 YSYEKL. The CDR3 length is 17 residues. The CDR3 bases are TGCGCCAGCAGCCAAGGTGTAGCGCGGGGGGGCGCAGATACGCAGTATTTT. Translated: CASSQGVARGGADTQYF.

Here the CDR3 DNA reads TGCGCCAGCAGCTCGGACAGGACGTTTTACGAGCAGTACTTC. Residues: CASSSDRTFYEQYF. The chain recombines TRBV4-1 with TRBJ2-7, with 7 bases matching TRBD1. CDR3 length: 14 amino acids. After removal of 5 bases from V and 4 bases from J, the junction contained 8 bases not matched to a gene. In germline, CDR1 is MGHRA, CDR2 YSYEKL.

This chain uses TRBV18 with TRBJ1-2; no firm D call. The CDR3 contains 14 residues. V lost 1 base to trimming and J lost 1 base, with 7 bases between them. Germline assignment: CDR1 KGHSH and CDR2 LQKENI. The CDR3 loop is CASSPREDNYGYTF. For the CDR3, the DNA is TGTGCCAGCTCACCACGCGAGGATAACTATGGCTACACCTTC.

The chain has TRBV11-2 and TRBJ2-1, with 12 nucleotides matching TRBD2. CDR1 and CDR2 from the germline V gene are SGHAT and FQNNGV. With V trimmed by 1 base and J by 6 bases, 10 bases remained unmatched. The CDR3 spans 18 residues. CDR3 in DNA: TGTGCCAGCAGCTTAGGTTTACTAGCGGGAGGAATGACCAATGAGCAGTTCTTC. Protein: CASSLGLLAGGMTNEQFF. The complete variable domain, with remaining parts taken from reference TRBV11-2 and TRBJ2-1, reads EAGVAQSPRYKIIEKRQSVAFWCNPISGHATLYWYQQILGQGPKLLIQFQNNGVVDDSQLPKDRFSAERLKGVDSTLKIQPAKLEDSAVYLCASSLGLLAGGMTNEQFFGPGTRLTVL.

The chain has TRBV19 and TRBJ2-2, with TRBD1 matching over 9 bases. This CDR3 has 15 residues. CDR1 LNHDA and CDR2 SQIVND come from the germline V gene (reference sequence). J was trimmed by 6 bases and V by 5 bases; bases with no gene match: 7. The CDR3 protein is CASSPQGQGSGELFF. CDR3 coding DNA: TGTGCCAGTAGTCCCCAGGGACAGGGTTCCGGGGAGCTGTTTTTT.

The chain couples TRBV11-2 to TRBJ2-7; 8 bases match TRBD1. CDR3 length equals 15 residues. The trim removed 2 bases at V and 4 bases at J, leaving 7 bases unmatched. Per germline, CDR1 SGHAT and CDR2 FQNNGV. CDR3 coding DNA: TGTGCCAGCAGCTTACACGTCACAGGGGGATACGAGCAGTACTTC. It codes for CASSLHVTGGYEQYF.

The genes are TRBV6-1 and TRBJ1-3; unclear D gene. CDR3 length: 15 residues. The V end lost 6 bases, the J end lost 0 bases, and 12 bases lay between the germline ends. Germline-derived CDR1 and CDR2 are MNHNS and SASEGT. DNA for the CDR3: TGTGCCAGCAGCGCTTATGGGCTCTCTGGAAACACCATATATTTT. Translation gives CASSAYGLSGNTIYF.

V usage is TRBV11-2 and J usage is TRBJ1-5; weak D call: TRBD1 (6 bases). The CDR3 consists of 13 residues. V was pared by 3 bases and J by 7 bases, with 10 bases between. Germline CDR1 and CDR2: SGHAT and FQNNGV. In nucleotides, the CDR3 is TGTGCCAGCAGCTTGGGGGCAGAGCAGCCCCAGCATTTT. Its translation: CASSLGAEQPQHF. The variable domain in full, completed from reference TRBV11-2 and TRBJ1-5, reads EAGVAQSPRYKIIEKRQSVAFWCNPISGHATLYWYQQILGQGPKLLIQFQNNGVVDDSQLPKDRFSAERLKGVDSTLKIQPAKLEDSAVYLCASSLGAEQPQHFGDGTRLSIL.

The chain employs TRBV25-1 and TRBJ2-5; possible D gene TRBD1, 6 bases. The germline gives CDR1 MGHDK, CDR2 SYGVNS. There are 16 residues in the CDR3. V dropped 2 bases and J dropped 2 bases, with 15 bases sitting between them. The CDR3 DNA sequence: TGTGCCAGCAGTGAAAATACAGGGAATCCACAAGAGACCCAGTACTTC. Its translation: CASSENTGNPQETQYF. The variable domain in full, with the rest retrieved from reference TRBV25-1 and TRBJ2-5, is EADIYQTPRYLVIGTGKKITLECSQTMGHDKMYWYQQDPGMELHLIHYSYGVNSTEKGDLSSESTVSRIRTEHFPLTLESARPSHTSQYLCASSENTGNPQETQYFGPGTRLLVL.

The V and J genes are TRBV5-6 and TRBJ2-7; 13 bases match TRBD2. Trimming took 6 bases from V and 0 from J; bases not matched to a gene: 6. Germline V gives CDR1 SGHDT, CDR2 YYEEEE. The CDR3 runs 16 residues. The CDR3 region is CASTGTSGTVSYEQYF. CDR3 nucleotide sequence: TGTGCCAGCACCGGGACTAGCGGGACCGTCTCCTACGAGCAGTACTTC.

J is TRBJ2-7 and V is TRBV5-1; tentatively, D is TRBD1 (6 bases). Trimming took off 1 base at V and 3 bases at J, with 23 bases between the two ends. Germline-derived CDR1 and CDR2 are SGHRS and YFSETQ. The CDR3 extends over 18 amino acids. The CDR3 region has the DNA TGCGCCAGCAGCTTGTCAGCCCCGGGGACATCCCTCGACTACGAGCAGTACTTC. It translates to CASSLSAPGTSLDYEQYF.

The chain couples TRBV7-3 to TRBJ2-3, with 7 bases lining up with TRBD1. Trimming at V came to 5 bases and at J to 2 bases, leaving 4 bases not matched to a gene. In germline, CDR1 is SGHTA, CDR2 FQGTGA. The CDR3 is made up of 14 amino acids. This chain's CDR3 is CASSGGQYTDTQYF. DNA for the CDR3: TGTGCCAGCAGCGGGGGACAGTACACAGATACGCAGTATTTT.

The chain couples TRBV11-3 to TRBJ1-4; the D gene is possibly TRBD1 (6 bases). V lost 5 bases to trimming and J lost 5 bases, with 12 bases between them. The CDR3 is 14 residues long. The germline CDR1 and CDR2 sequences are SGHNT and YENEEA. CDR3 DNA sequence: TGTGCCAGCAGCGCCACAGGGCTGAATGAAAAACTGTTTTTT. It is translated as CASSATGLNEKLFF.

The CDR3: CASSSSPGQMNTEAFF. The CDR3 nucleotides are TGTGCCAGCAGTTCCTCCCCGGGACAGATGAACACTGAAGCTTTCTTT. The chain links TRBV6-5 to TRBJ1-1; 7 bases are a match to TRBD1. Germline CDR1 and CDR2: MNHEY and SVGAGI. After removal of 4 bases from V and 0 bases from J, the junction contained 8 bases not matched to a gene. The CDR3 runs to 16 residues.

The V and J genes are TRBV5-1 and TRBJ1-4, with 7 bases matching TRBD1. V shed 1 base, J shed 4 bases, and the junction held 4 bases outside the gene matches. Per germline, CDR1 SGHRS and CDR2 YFSETQ. This CDR3 is 15 amino acids long. CDR3 sequence: CASSLFDRDNEKLFF. The CDR3, as DNA: TGCGCCAGCAGCTTGTTCGACAGGGATAATGAAAAACTGTTTTTT.

The chain links TRBV18 to TRBJ1-2; perhaps TRBD1 as D (6 bases). The germline V gene encodes CDR1 KGHSH and CDR2 LQKENI. V was shortened by 3 bases and J by 3 bases, with 8 bases between the two germline ends. The CDR3 is 13 residues long. The CDR3 coding sequence is TGTGCCAGCTCACCGGCAGGGGACTATGGCTACACCTTC. Amino acid sequence: CASSPAGDYGYTF.

V and J are TRBV6-6 and TRBJ2-7; possibly TRBD1 for D (5 bases). Germline V gene data show CDR1 as MNHNY and CDR2 as SVGAGI (reference sequence). The CDR3 length is 13 residues. V shed 6 bases and J shed 3 bases, with 12 bases lying between them. DNA for the CDR3: TGTGCCAGCAGCCGTGACAGAGTCTACGAGCAGTACTTC. The encoded protein is CASSRDRVYEQYF.

V is TRBV5-1 and J is TRBJ2-1, with D maybe TRBD2 (6 bases). CDR1 and CDR2 (germline): SGHRS, YFSETQ. The V and J ends lost 0 bases and 13 bases respectively, with 20 bases between them. The CDR3 totals 15 residues. CDR3 amino acids: CASSLGLREPNLQFF. The CDR3 region has the DNA TGCGCCAGCAGCTTGGGCCTCCGGGAGCCAAATCTACAGTTCTTC. Full variable domain (missing parts from reference TRBV5-1 and TRBJ2-1): KAGVTQTPRYLIKTRGQQVTLSCSPISGHRSVSWYQQTPGQGLQFLFEYFSETQRNKGNFPGRFSGRQFSNSRSEMNVSTLELGDSALYLCASSLGLREPNLQFFGPGTRLTVL.

V is TRBV19 and J is TRBJ2-5, with TRBD2 matching over 13 bases. The CDR3 covers 15 residues. Germline V gives CDR1 LNHDA, CDR2 SQIVND (reference sequence). V dropped 7 bases and J dropped 4; count of bases not matched to a gene: 6. The CDR3 sequence: CASMGTSGARETQYF. CDR3 bases: TGTGCCAGTATGGGGACTAGCGGGGCCCGAGAGACCCAGTACTTC.

J is TRBJ2-3 and V is TRBV7-3; 8 bases align to TRBD2. The CDR3 contains 14 residues. V lost 3 bases and J lost 1; bases outside the gene matches: 0. CDR1 and CDR2 from the germline V gene are SGHTA and FQGTGA. CDR3 in amino acids: CASSLTSGTDTQYF. The DNA of the CDR3 is TGTGCCAGCAGCTTGACTAGCGGCACAGATACGCAGTATTTT.

The rearrangement links TRBV7-2 to TRBJ1-4; possibly TRBD1 for D (6 bases). Trimming removed 2 bases at V and 7 bases at J, with 23 bases between. The CDR3 is 18 residues long. Germline loops: CDR1 SGHTA, CDR2 FQGNSA. The CDR3 sequence is CASSLFKSRTAEPEKLFF. The DNA of the CDR3 is TGTGCCAGCAGCTTATTTAAATCGCGGACAGCCGAGCCTGAAAAACTGTTTTTT.